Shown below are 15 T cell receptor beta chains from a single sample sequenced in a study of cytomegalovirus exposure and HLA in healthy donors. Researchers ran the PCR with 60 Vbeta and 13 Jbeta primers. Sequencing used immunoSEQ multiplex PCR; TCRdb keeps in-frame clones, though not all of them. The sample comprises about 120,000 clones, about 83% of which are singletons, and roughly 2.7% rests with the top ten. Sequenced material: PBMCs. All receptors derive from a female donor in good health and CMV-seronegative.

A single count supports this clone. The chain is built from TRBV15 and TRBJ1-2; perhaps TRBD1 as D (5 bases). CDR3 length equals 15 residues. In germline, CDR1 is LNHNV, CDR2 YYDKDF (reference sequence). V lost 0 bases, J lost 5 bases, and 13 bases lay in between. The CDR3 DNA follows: TGTGCCACCAGCAGAGAGCAGCCAGGGCTTTATGGCTACACCTTC. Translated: CATSREQPGLYGYTF.

The CDR3 DNA reads as TGTGCCAGCAGCTTAGATCAACGGACAGCCCCCGGGGAGCTGTTTTTT. It is translated as CASSLDQRTAPGELFF. This chain uses TRBV11-2 with TRBJ2-2; a weak D match, TRBD1 (6 bases). The V end was cut by 0 bases, the J end by 6 bases, with 14 bases between. This CDR3 is 16 amino acids long. The V gene's germline CDR1 is SGHAT and CDR2 FQNNGV.

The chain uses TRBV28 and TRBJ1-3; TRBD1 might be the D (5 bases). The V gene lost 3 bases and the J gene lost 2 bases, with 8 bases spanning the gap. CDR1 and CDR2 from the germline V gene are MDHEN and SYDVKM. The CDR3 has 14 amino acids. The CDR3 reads CASSFWGAGNTIYF. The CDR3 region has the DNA TGTGCCAGCAGTTTCTGGGGCGCTGGAAACACCATATATTTT.

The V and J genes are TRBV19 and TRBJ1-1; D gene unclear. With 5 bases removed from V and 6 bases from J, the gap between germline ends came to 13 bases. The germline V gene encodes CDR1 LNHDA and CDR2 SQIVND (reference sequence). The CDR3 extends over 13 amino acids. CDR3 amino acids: CASSSRDTSEAFF. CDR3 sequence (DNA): TGTGCCAGTAGTTCCCGCGACACTTCTGAAGCTTTCTTT.

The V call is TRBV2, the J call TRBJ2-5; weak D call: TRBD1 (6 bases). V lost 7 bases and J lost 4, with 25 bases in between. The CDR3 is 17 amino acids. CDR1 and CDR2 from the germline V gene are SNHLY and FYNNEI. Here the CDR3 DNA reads TGTGCCAGCACGGGTTGGAGCTGGACGCAGGGGACAGAGACCCAGTACTTC. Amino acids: CASTGWSWTQGTETQYF.

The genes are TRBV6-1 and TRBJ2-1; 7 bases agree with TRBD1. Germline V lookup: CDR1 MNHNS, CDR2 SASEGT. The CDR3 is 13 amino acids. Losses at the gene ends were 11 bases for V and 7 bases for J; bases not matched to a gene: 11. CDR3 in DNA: TGTGCCGGAGCCCGGGACAGATCAAATGAGCAGTTCTTC. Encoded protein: CAGARDRSNEQFF.

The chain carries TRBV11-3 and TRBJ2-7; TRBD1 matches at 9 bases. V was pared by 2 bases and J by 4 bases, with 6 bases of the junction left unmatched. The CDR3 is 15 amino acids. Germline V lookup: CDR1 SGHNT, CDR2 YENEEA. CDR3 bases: TGTGCCAGCAGCTTAAATCCGGGACAGGGATACGAGCAGTACTTC. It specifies CASSLNPGQGYEQYF.

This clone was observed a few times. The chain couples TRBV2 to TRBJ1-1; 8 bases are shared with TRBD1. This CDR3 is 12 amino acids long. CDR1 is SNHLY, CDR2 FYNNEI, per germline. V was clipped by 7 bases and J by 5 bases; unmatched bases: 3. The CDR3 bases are TGTGCCAGCAAGGACAGGGAGACTGAAGCTTTCTTT. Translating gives CASKDRETEAFF.

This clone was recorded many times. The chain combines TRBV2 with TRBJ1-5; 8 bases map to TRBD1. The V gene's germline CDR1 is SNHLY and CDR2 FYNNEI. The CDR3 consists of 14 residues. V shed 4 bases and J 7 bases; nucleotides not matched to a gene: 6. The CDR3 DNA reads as TGTGCCAGCAGTGGCGGACAGGGAATCCAGCCCCAGCATTTT. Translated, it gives CASSGGQGIQPQHF.

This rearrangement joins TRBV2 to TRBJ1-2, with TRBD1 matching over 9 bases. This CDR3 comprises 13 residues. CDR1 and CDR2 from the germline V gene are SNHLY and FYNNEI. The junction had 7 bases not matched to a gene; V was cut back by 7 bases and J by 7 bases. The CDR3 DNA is TGTGCCAGCAACTCACAGGGGGCGAGTGGCTACACCTTC. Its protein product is CASNSQGASGYTF.

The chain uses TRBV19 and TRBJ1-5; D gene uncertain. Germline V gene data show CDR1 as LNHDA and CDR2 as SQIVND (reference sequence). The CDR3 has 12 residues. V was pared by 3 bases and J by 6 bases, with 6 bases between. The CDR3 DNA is TGTGCCAGTAGTATCCTTCTTCAGCCCCAGCATTTT. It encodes CASSILLQPQHF.

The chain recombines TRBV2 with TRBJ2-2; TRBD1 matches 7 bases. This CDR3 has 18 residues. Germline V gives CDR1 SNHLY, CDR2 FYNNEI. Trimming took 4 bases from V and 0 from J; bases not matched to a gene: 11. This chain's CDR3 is CASSVKGTAFANTGELFF. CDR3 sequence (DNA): TGTGCCAGCAGTGTGAAAGGGACAGCTTTCGCGAACACCGGGGAGCTGTTTTTT.

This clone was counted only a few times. CDR3 in amino acids: CASSPLGGIGQNTEAFF. In DNA, the CDR3 is TGTGCCAGCTCACCCCTCGGGGGGATCGGTCAGAACACTGAAGCTTTCTTT. This chain uses TRBV18 with TRBJ1-1, with D tentatively TRBD1 (5 bases). Deletions cut 3 bases from V and 1 base from J, with 18 bases between. The CDR3 has 17 amino acids. Germline V gene lookup returns CDR1 KGHSH and CDR2 LQKENI.

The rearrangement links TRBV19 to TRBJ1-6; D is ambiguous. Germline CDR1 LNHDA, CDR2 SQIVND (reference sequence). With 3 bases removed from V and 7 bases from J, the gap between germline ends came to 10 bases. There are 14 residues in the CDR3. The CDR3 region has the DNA TGTGCCAGTAGTATTCGGACGGGGAATTCACCCCTCCACTTT. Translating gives CASSIRTGNSPLHF.

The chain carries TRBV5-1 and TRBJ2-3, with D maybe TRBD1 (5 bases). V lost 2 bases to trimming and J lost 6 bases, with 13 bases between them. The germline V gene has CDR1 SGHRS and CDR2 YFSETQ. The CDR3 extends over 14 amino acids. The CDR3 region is CASSFEQVRDTQYF. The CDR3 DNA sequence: TGCGCCAGCAGCTTTGAACAGGTCCGCGATACGCAGTATTTT.